These 16 T cell receptor beta chains were sequenced from one sample in a study of T cell responses to AZD1222 COVID-19 vaccine. Using immunoSEQ multiplex PCR, the repertoire was profiled, and TCRdb retains in-frame clones only, with some absent. Here the sample spans 150,000 to 200,000 clones, about nine tenths being singletons. The sample here was peripheral blood, taken on day 0 of AZD1222 vaccination. These receptors were obtained from an adult in good health.

This chain uses TRBV7-9 with TRBJ2-7, with TRBD2 matching over 10 bases. The CDR3 is 14 residues long. Germline CDR1 SEHNR, CDR2 FQNEAQ (reference sequence). V trimming: 1 base; J trimming: 7 bases; junction bases outside the gene matches: 4. CDR3 nucleotide sequence: TGTGCCAGCAGCTTAGGGCTAGCGGGAGTGGAGCAGTACTTC. Translating it yields CASSLGLAGVEQYF.

The table lists this clone with a few counts. This chain connects TRBV6-5 to TRBJ2-3; the match to TRBD1 covers 7 bases. Trimming removed 2 bases from V and 1 base from J; junction bases left unmatched: 3. CDR1 MNHEY and CDR2 SVGAGI come from the germline V gene. There are 15 residues in the CDR3. CDR3 in amino acids: CASSYLGQGTDTQYF. The CDR3 DNA sequence: TGTGCCAGCAGTTACCTAGGACAGGGCACAGATACGCAGTATTTT.

The chain employs TRBV7-8 and TRBJ2-2; no firm D call. With 1 base removed from V and 4 bases from J, the gap between germline ends came to 10 bases. The CDR3 has 15 residues. Germline CDR1 reads SGHVS; CDR2 reads FQNEAQ. CDR3 protein: CASSLVVLPTGELFF. Written as DNA, the CDR3 is TGTGCCAGCAGCTTAGTTGTACTACCCACCGGGGAGCTGTTTTTT.

V gene TRBV28 combines with J gene TRBJ2-7; TRBD2 aligns across 11 bases. In germline, CDR1 is MDHEN, CDR2 SYDVKM. Unmatched junction bases numbered 12, after V lost 5 bases and J lost 9 bases. CDR3 length: 15 amino acids. Written as DNA, the CDR3 is TGTGCCAGCAGTGTACATAGCGGGAGGGCTGTGTCGCAGTACTTC. It yields the protein CASSVHSGRAVSQYF. Full variable domain (rest looked up from reference TRBV28 and TRBJ2-7): DVKVTQSSRYLVKRTGEKVFLECVQDMDHENMFWYRQDPGLGLRLIYFSYDVKMKEKGDIPEGYSVSREKKERFSLILESASTNQTSMYLCASSVHSGRAVSQYFGPGTRLTVT.

The rearrangement links TRBV6-5 to TRBJ2-6, with D unclear. Trimming pared 5 bases from V and 0 bases from J, leaving 8 bases between. Germline V CDR1 and CDR2: MNHEY, SVGAGI. This CDR3 is built from 15 residues. CDR3 coding DNA: TGTGCCAGCAGTCCGGCGGACTCTGGGGCCAACGTCCTGACTTTC. Its protein is CASSPADSGANVLTF.

The chain carries TRBV6-5 and TRBJ1-1; tentative D call: TRBD1 (6 bases). Germline V gene lookup returns CDR1 MNHEY and CDR2 SVGAGI. V was shortened by 2 bases and J by 5 bases, with 12 bases between the two germline ends. The CDR3 runs 14 residues. CDR3 region: CASSYTSTGTEAFF. The CDR3 DNA is TGTGCCAGCAGTTACACGTCGACAGGAACTGAAGCTTTCTTT.

The gene calls are TRBV7-2 and TRBJ2-7, with D hard to call. Germline V lookup: CDR1 SGHTA, CDR2 FQGNSA. V shed 4 bases and J shed 3 bases, with 19 bases lying between them. The CDR3 covers 16 residues. The CDR3 loop is CASSYDMSRGLYEQYF. CDR3 sequence (DNA): TGTGCCAGCAGCTACGACATGTCGCGCGGCCTCTACGAGCAGTACTTC.

The rearrangement joins TRBV2 to TRBJ1-2; no clear D. Trimming shortened V by 6 bases and J by 4 bases, and 12 bases separated the two germline ends. The CDR3 has 13 amino acids. CDR1 SNHLY and CDR2 FYNNEI come from the germline V gene. The chain's CDR3 is CASRPGGIYGYTF. The DNA of the CDR3 is TGTGCCAGCAGGCCCGGAGGGATCTATGGCTACACCTTC.

The chain couples TRBV10-3 to TRBJ2-5, with a weak D call TRBD2 (6 bases). Trimming stripped 4 bases from V and 1 base from J, with 7 bases between. Per the germline V gene, CDR1 is ENHRY and CDR2 is SYGVKD. The CDR3 runs 13 residues. The DNA of the CDR3 is TGTGCCATCAGTGGGGGGGTCCAAGAGACCCAGTACTTC. This sequence encodes CAISGGVQETQYF.

This clone has only one observation. The V and J genes are TRBV5-1 and TRBJ2-7; 16 nucleotides align to TRBD2. The CDR3 contains 16 residues. Germline V gene data show CDR1 as SGHRS and CDR2 as YFSETQ. Trimming took 4 bases from V and 6 from J; bases not matched to a gene: 7. CDR3 region: CASSTGLAGGGTEQYF. The CDR3 coding sequence is TGCGCCAGCAGCACGGGACTAGCGGGAGGGGGCACCGAGCAGTACTTC.

The genes are TRBV3-1 (or the pseudogene TRBV3-2) and TRBJ2-6; TRBD2 is a possible D gene (5 bases). Germline values: CDR1 LGHDT, CDR2 YNNKEL (reference sequence). V dropped 4 bases and J dropped 2 bases, with 9 bases sitting between them. CDR3 size: 15 residues. The CDR3 DNA reads TGTGCCAGCAGCCTGAGAGGGACTGGGGCCAACGTCCTGACTTTC. Protein: CASSLRGTGANVLTF.

V usage is TRBV10-1 and J usage is TRBJ2-2; a possible D gene is TRBD2 (5 bases). In germline, CDR1 is WNHNN, CDR2 SYGVQD (reference sequence). V lost 7 bases to trimming and J lost 5 bases, with 14 bases between them. The CDR3 loop spans 14 amino acids. The CDR3: CASIKAALTGELFF. CDR3 bases: TGCGCCAGCATTAAAGCGGCCCTTACCGGGGAGCTGTTTTTT.

CDR3 sequence reads: CASTGRTYEQYF. The DNA for the CDR3 is TGTGCCAGCACAGGGAGAACCTACGAGCAGTACTTC. The chain uses TRBV28 and TRBJ2-7; D is possibly TRBD1 or TRBD2 (5 bases each). Germline V lookup: CDR1 MDHEN, CDR2 SYDVKM. Trimming left V 7 bases short and J 2 bases short, with 9 bases between. This CDR3 spans 12 amino acids.

The genes are TRBV21-1 and TRBJ1-5. TRBV21-1 is shown as a pseudogene. The CDR3 has 15 residues. The CDR3 nucleotides read TGTGCCAGCAGCGAACCTCGCTACCGCAATCAGCCCCAGCATTTT. Its translation is CASSEPRYRNQPQHF.

The chain uses TRBV19 and TRBJ1-2, with D unresolved. Germline CDR1 is LNHDA and CDR2 is SQIVND (reference sequence). The CDR3 extends over 10 amino acids. V dropped 9 bases and J dropped 4 bases, with 6 bases sitting between them. The CDR3 region is CASRGYGYTF. CDR3 coding DNA: TGTGCCAGCCGAGGCTATGGCTACACCTTC.

The genes are TRBV7-3 and TRBJ2-7; TRBD2 matches 8 bases. The CDR3 spans 12 residues. Germline trimming cut 3 bases from V and 6 bases from J; bases unmatched to any gene: 1. Germline V gene data show CDR1 as SGHTA and CDR2 as FQGTGA. CDR3 loop: CASSFGTSEQYF. The CDR3 DNA sequence: TGTGCCAGCAGCTTTGGGACTAGCGAGCAGTACTTC.